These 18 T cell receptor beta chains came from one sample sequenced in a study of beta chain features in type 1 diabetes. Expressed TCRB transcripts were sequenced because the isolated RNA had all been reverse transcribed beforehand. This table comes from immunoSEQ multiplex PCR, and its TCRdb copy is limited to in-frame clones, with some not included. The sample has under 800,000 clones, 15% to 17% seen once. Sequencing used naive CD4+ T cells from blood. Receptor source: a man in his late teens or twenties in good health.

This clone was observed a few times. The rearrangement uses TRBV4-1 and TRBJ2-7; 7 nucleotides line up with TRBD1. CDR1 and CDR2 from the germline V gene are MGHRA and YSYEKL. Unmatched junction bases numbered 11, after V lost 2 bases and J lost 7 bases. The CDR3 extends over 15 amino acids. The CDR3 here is CASSQTGTVAREQYF. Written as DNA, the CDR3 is TGCGCCAGCAGCCAAACGGGGACAGTCGCGAGGGAGCAGTACTTC.

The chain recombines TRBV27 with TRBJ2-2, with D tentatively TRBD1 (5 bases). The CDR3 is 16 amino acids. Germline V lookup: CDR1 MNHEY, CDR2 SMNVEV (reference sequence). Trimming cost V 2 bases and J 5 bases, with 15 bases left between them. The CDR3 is CASSLQTPKGTGELFF. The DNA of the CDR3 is TGTGCCAGCAGTTTACAAACACCCAAGGGGACCGGGGAGCTGTTTTTT.

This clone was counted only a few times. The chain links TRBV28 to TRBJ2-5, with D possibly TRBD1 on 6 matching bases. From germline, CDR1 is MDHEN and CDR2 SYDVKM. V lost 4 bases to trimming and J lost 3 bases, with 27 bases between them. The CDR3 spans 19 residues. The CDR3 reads CASSSFPLHRQEWKETQYF. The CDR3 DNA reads TGTGCCAGCAGTTCCTTCCCACTCCACCGACAGGAATGGAAAGAGACCCAGTACTTC.

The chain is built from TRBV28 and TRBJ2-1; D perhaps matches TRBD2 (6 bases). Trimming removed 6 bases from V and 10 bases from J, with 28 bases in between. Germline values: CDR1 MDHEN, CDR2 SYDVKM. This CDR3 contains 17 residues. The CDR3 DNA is TGTGCCAGCAGCCCAAAGCGTTGGAGGGCCATATTTGGCGAGCAGTTCTTC. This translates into CASSPKRWRAIFGEQFF.

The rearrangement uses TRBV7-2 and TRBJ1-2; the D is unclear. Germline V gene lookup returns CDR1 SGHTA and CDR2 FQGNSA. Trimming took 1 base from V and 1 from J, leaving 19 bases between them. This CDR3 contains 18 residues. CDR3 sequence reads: CASSLVAGNPRDNYGYTF. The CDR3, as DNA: TGTGCCAGCAGCTTAGTTGCGGGTAATCCCCGCGATAACTATGGCTACACCTTC.

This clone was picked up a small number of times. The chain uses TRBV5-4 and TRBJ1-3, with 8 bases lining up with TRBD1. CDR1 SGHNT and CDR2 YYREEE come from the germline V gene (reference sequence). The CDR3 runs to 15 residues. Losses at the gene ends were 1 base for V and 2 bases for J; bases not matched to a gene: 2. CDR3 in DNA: TGTGCCAGCAGCTTGACAGGGGGGGCTGGAAACACCATATATTTT. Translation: CASSLTGGAGNTIYF.

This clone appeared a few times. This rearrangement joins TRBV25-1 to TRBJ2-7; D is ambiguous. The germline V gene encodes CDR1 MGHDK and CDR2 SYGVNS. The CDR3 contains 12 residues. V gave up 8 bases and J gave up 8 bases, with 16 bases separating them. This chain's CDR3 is CASQSDGRQQYF. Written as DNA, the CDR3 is TGTGCCAGCCAAAGTGATGGTCGTCAGCAGTACTTC.

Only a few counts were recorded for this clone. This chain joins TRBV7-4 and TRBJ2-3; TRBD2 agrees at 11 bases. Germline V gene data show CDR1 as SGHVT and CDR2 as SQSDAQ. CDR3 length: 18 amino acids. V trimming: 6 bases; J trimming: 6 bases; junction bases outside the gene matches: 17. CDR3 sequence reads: CASRRERKLAGAYDTQYF. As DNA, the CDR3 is TGTGCCAGCAGGAGGGAACGGAAACTAGCGGGGGCCTATGATACGCAGTATTTT.

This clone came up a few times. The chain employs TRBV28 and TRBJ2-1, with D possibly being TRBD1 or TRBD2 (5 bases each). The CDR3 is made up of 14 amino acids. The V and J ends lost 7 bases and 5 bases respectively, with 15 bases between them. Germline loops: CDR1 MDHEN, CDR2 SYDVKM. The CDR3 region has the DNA TGTGCCAGCACCCATTGGGACGTAGACAATGAGCAGTTCTTC. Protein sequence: CASTHWDVDNEQFF.

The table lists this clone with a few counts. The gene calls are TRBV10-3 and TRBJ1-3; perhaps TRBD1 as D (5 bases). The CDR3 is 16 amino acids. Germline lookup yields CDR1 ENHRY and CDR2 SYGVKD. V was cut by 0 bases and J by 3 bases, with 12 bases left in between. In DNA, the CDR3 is TGTGCCATCAGTGAGTCGAAGGGGATACTTGGAAACACCATATATTTT. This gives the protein CAISESKGILGNTIYF.

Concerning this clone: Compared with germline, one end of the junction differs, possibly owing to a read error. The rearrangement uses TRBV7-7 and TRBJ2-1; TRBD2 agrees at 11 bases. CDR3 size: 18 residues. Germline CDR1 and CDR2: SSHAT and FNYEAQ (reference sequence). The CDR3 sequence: CASSLGTPLAGGLNEQFF. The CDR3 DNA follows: TGTGCTAGCAGCTTGGGGACCCCCCTAGCGGGGGGACTCAATGAGCAGTTCTTC.

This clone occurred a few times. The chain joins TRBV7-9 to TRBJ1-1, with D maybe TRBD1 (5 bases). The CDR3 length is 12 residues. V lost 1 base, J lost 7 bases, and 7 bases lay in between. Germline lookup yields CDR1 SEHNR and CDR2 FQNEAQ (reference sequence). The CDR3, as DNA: TGTGCCAGCAGCTTAGGGACATTTGAAGCTTTCTTT. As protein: CASSLGTFEAFF.

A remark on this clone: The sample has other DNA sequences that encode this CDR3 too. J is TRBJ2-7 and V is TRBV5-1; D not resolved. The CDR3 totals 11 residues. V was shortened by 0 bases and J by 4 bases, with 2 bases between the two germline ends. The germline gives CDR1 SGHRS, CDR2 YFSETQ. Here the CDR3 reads CASSLGYEQYF. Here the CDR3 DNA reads TGCGCCAGCAGCTTGGGATACGAGCAGTACTTC.

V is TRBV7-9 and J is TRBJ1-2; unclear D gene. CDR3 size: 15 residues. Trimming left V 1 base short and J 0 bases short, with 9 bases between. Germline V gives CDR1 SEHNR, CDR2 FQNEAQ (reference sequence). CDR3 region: CASSLDRGANYGYTF. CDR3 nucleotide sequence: TGTGCCAGCAGCTTAGACCGAGGAGCTAACTATGGCTACACCTTC.

CDR3 DNA: TGTGCCAGCAGCGTAGTTGGGGGTGGAGGGGCCAACGTCCTGACTTTC. This encodes CASSVVGGGGANVLTF. The V gene is TRBV9, the J gene TRBJ2-6; D may be TRBD1 or TRBD2 (5 bases each). The CDR3 is 16 amino acids. Germline assignment: CDR1 SGDLS and CDR2 YYNGEE. Trimming took off 0 bases at V and 4 bases at J, with 11 bases between the two ends.

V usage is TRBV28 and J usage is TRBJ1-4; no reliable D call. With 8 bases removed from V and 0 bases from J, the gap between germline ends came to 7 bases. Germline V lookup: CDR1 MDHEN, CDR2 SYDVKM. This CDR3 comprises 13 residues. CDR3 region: CASGGPTNEKLFF. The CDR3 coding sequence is TGTGCCAGCGGCGGCCCAACTAATGAAAAACTGTTTTTT.

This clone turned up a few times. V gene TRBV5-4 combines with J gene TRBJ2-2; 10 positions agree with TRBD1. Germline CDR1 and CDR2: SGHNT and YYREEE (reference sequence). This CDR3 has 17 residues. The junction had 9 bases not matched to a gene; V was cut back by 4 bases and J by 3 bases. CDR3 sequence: CASSLYPGTGDTGELFF. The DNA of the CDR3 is TGTGCCAGCAGCCTCTATCCAGGGACAGGGGACACCGGGGAGCTGTTTTTT. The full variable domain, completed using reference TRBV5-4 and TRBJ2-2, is ETGVTQSPTHLIKTRGQQVTLRCSSQSGHNTVSWYQQALGQGPQFIFQYYREEENGRGNFPPRFSGLQFPNYSSELNVNALELDDSALYLCASSLYPGTGDTGELFFGEGSRLTVL.

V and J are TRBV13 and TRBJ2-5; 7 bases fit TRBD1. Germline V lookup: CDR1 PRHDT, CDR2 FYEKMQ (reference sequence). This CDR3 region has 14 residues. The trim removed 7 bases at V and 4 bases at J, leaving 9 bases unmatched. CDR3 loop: CASTRRGGIETQYF. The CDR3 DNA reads TGTGCCAGCACAAGACGAGGGGGCATAGAGACCCAGTACTTC.